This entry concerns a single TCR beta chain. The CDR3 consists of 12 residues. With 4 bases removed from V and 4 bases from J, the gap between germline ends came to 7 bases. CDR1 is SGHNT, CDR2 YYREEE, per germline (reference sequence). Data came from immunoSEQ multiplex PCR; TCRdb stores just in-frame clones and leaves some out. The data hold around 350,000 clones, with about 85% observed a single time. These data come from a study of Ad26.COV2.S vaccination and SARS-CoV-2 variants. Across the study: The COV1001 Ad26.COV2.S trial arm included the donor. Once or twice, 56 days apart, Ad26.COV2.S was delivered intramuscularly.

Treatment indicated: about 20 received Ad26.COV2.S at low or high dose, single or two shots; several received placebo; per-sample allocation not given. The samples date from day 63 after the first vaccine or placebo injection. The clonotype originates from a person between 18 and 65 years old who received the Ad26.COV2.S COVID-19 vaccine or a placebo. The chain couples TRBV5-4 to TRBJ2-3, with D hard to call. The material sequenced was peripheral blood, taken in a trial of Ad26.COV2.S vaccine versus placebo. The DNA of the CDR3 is TGTGCCAGCAGCCCCTATCCAGATACGCAGTATTTT. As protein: CASSPYPDTQYF.